This TCR beta chain was captured by sequencing in a study of identical twins. The CDR3 totals 19 residues. The trim removed 2 bases at V and 8 bases at J, leaving 20 bases unmatched. Germline loops: CDR1 KGHSH, CDR2 LQKENI. TCRdb re-derived calls from the 5' RACE reads in MiXCR, one entry per CDR3 protein. The sample consists of about 550,000 distinct CDR3 sequences, 20% to 25% of them appearing once. These data also featured in a second study, about yellow fever vaccine responses in identical twins.

This chain joins TRBV18 and TRBJ2-1, with 8 positions matching TRBD1. This clonotype was sampled from a woman under 30 in good health. Material: CD4+ T cells sorted from blood. The CDR3 coding sequence is TGTGCCAGCTCACCATTTGCCAGTAGAAGACAGGGGTTTCTCGATGAGCAGTTCTTC. It yields the protein CASSPFASRRQGFLDEQFF.